This TCR beta chain was retrieved from a study of glioma-infiltrating T cells after dendritic cell vaccination. Blood PBMC samples: pre-vaccination, two weeks post third vaccination, and at tumor progression. Amplification used 60 V beta primers and 13 J beta primers. TCRdb's copy holds only in-frame clones and misses some; the assay was immunoSEQ multiplex PCR. The repertoire holds tens of thousands of clones, with over 75% as singletons. Germline V CDR1 and CDR2: LNHDA, SQIVND (reference sequence). The V and J ends lost 1 base and 3 bases, in that order; junction bases with no gene match: 12. There are 19 residues in the CDR3.

J is TRBJ2-1 and V is TRBV19, with 10 bases matching TRBD2. The sample was blood, taken before dendritic cell vaccination. The receptor comes from a human donor with glioblastoma. The DNA for the CDR3 is TGTGCCAGTAGTATAGTTGAAGTTCGGACTAGCGGATACTACAATGAGCAGTTCTTC. This translates into CASSIVEVRTSGYYNEQFF.